This T cell receptor beta chain came from a study of T cell repertoires in aging, cancer and after chemotherapy. Study at large: Healthy donor repertoires were recorded over several months to years and showed clear clonal overlap.

TCR beta rearrangements were amplified from peripheral blood genomic DNA. There are a few counts of this clonotype. Its antigen is still unknown. Study conclusions and caveats: Healthy donors lost TCR diversity with age mainly through richness, cancer patients through richness and evenness.

TRB rearrangements spanning V, D and J were amplified using mixed TRB-A/B primers. TCRdb passed the multiplex PCR reads through MiXCR, listing each CDR3 protein once. The sample holds approximately 11,000 distinct CDR3 sequences, 42% seen once. This sequence was found in a human donor in good health. Sequencing input: blood.

The CDR3 nucleotides read TGTGCCAGCAGCCACGCCCCAGCGGGAGTTACCTACGAGCAGTACTTC. It is translated as CASSHAPAGVTYEQYF. The chain couples TRBV7-9 to TRBJ2-7, with 8 bases identical to TRBD2. V shed 5 bases and J 2 bases; nucleotides not matched to a gene: 11. Germline V lookup: CDR1 SEHNR, CDR2 FQNEAQ (reference sequence). This CDR3 has 16 amino acids.